These 8 T cell receptor beta chains were all obtained from the same sample, sequenced in a study of cytomegalovirus exposure and HLA in healthy donors. It was with 60 Vbeta and 13 Jbeta primers that the PCR ran. The table came from immunoSEQ multiplex PCR; TCRdb's copy has only in-frame clones and leaves some out. The data show 170,000 or so clones, more than 70% seen once. Material for sequencing was PBMCs. These receptors all come from a boy aged 2 to 9 in good health and CMV-seronegative.

This rearrangement joins TRBV5-4 to TRBJ2-7, with 7 nucleotides matching TRBD1. The V gene end was trimmed by 3 bases and the J gene end by 9 bases; junction bases not matched to a gene: 12. The CDR3 sequence is 14 residues long. Per the germline V gene, CDR1 is SGHNT and CDR2 is YYREEE (reference sequence). The CDR3 DNA is TGTGCCAGCAGCTCCGTCGACAGGGCTCACGGGCAGTACTTC. Protein: CASSSVDRAHGQYF.

The chain has TRBV28 and TRBJ2-5; D possibly corresponds to TRBD1 (6 bases). V lost 6 bases to trimming and J lost 3 bases, with 14 bases between them. Per germline, CDR1 MDHEN and CDR2 SYDVKM. The CDR3 is made up of 14 amino acids. CDR3 bases: TGTGCCAGCAGCGACCGGACAGAGGAAGAGACCCAGTACTTC. Translation: CASSDRTEEETQYF.

This clone was seen a single time. The genes are TRBV5-8 and TRBJ2-7; the D is unclear. V dropped 3 bases and J dropped 3 bases, with 10 bases sitting between them. Germline CDR1 SGHTS, CDR2 YDEGEE. The CDR3 totals 13 residues. The CDR3 DNA sequence: TGTGCCAGCAGCTGGCAGGTTCGCTACGAGCAGTACTTC. Translated, it gives CASSWQVRYEQYF.

The chain is built from TRBV7-3 and TRBJ2-3, with D possibly TRBD2 on 6 matching bases. The CDR3 covers 17 residues. Germline V gives CDR1 SGHTA, CDR2 FQGTGA. Deletions cut 0 bases from V and 4 bases from J, with 17 bases between. Here the CDR3 DNA reads TGTGCCAGCAGCTTAACTGGGGGGAGGACTACCTCAGATACGCAGTATTTT. Its translation is CASSLTGGRTTSDTQYF.

The chain combines TRBV29-1 with TRBJ1-2, with a weak D call TRBD1 (6 bases). CDR3 size: 13 residues. With 3 bases removed from V and 6 bases from J, the gap between germline ends came to 14 bases. Germline CDR1 and CDR2: SQVTM and ANQGSEA. The CDR3 DNA reads TGCAGCGTTGACGATACAGGGTGGGATGGCTACACCTTC. Its translation is CSVDDTGWDGYTF.

This clone turned up a few times. The J gene is TRBJ1-5, the V gene TRBV6-6, with D hard to call. The CDR3 runs 16 residues. V lost 0 bases and J lost 1, with 10 bases in between. Germline values: CDR1 MNHNY, CDR2 SVGAGI (reference sequence). In DNA, the CDR3 is TGTGCCAGCAGTTACTCGATGGCACCAAGCAATCAGCCCCAGCATTTT. This encodes CASSYSMAPSNQPQHF.

Here the CDR3 reads CASSLSARGGLFNGYTF. CDR3 in DNA: TGTGCCAGCAGTTTATCCGCACGGGGGGGACTATTTAATGGCTACACCTTC. The gene calls are TRBV27 and TRBJ1-2; a weak D match, TRBD1 (5 bases). CDR3 length: 17 residues. CDR1 is MNHEY, CDR2 SMNVEV, per germline (reference sequence). Trimming took 0 bases from V and 6 from J, leaving 20 bases between them.

The CDR3 spells CASRRGLQSYEQYF. CDR3 sequence (DNA): TGTGCCAGCAGGAGAGGATTGCAGTCGTACGAGCAGTACTTC. This chain connects TRBV11-2 to TRBJ2-7; unclear D gene. The CDR3 has 14 amino acids. In germline, CDR1 is SGHAT, CDR2 FQNNGV. Trimming took 6 bases from V and 4 from J, leaving 16 bases between them.